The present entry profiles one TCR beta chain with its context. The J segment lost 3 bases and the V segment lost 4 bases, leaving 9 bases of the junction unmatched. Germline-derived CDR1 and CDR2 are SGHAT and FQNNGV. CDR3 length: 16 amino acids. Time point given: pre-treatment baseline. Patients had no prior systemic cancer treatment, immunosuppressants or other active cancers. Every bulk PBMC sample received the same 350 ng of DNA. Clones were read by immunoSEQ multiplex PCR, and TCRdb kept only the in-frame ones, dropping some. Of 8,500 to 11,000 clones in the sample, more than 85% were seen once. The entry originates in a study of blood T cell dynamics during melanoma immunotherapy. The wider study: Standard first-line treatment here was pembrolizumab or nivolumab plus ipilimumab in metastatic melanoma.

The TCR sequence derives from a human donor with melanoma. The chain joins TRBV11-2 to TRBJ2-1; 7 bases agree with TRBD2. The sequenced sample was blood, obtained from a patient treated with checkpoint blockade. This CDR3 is CASSSRGTTYYNEQFF. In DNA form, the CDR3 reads TGTGCCAGCAGCTCTCGGGGGACTACCTACTACAATGAGCAGTTCTTC.